These 16 T cell receptor beta chains came from one sample sequenced in a study of resident and recirculating memory T cells in vitiligo (dated by TCRdb to the late 2010s). Receptors were amplified or captured by the immunoSEQ multiplex PCR assay. TCRdb obtained this table from immuneACCESS and retained in-frame rearrangements with V and J assigned. These tables miss some clones; where compared with another copy, unresolved V genes account for less than half of the shortfall, and the remainder is unexplained. The sample table contains roughly 76,000 clones; only one count was recorded for approximately 90% of them. The ten largest account for around 4.6% of the sample. Sequencing was done on a sample of blood. These receptors came from a male donor with vitiligo.

The V gene is TRBV27, the J gene TRBJ2-1; TRBD1 matches at 7 bases. V dropped 3 bases and J dropped 9; count of bases not matched to a gene: 20. The CDR3 is 18 amino acids. Germline CDR1 and CDR2: MNHEY and SMNVEV (reference sequence). The CDR3 sequence is CASSFQAPLDRVVGEQFF. CDR3 DNA sequence: TGTGCCAGCAGTTTCCAGGCCCCCCTCGACAGGGTGGTTGGTGAGCAGTTCTTC.

A single count supports this clone. The V gene is TRBV6-5, the J gene TRBJ1-3; D remains unclear. V dropped 8 bases and J dropped 0 bases, with 8 bases sitting between them. The length of the CDR3 is 13 residues. CDR1 and CDR2 from the germline V gene are MNHEY and SVGAGI. The CDR3 is CASSAGSGNTIYF. In nucleotides, the CDR3 is TGTGCCAGCTCCGCGGGCTCTGGAAACACCATATATTTT.

The chain couples TRBV11-2 to TRBJ2-1; TRBD1 is a possible D gene (6 bases). The germline V and J ends were trimmed by 7 bases and 5 bases, with 18 bases remaining between them. CDR1 is SGHAT, CDR2 FQNNGV, per germline. This CDR3 comprises 15 residues. The CDR3 loop is CASTPPRTVHNEQFF. CDR3 nucleotides: TGTGCCAGCACCCCCCCGAGGACAGTCCACAATGAGCAGTTCTTC.

The chain employs TRBV7-2 and TRBJ1-2; D is perhaps TRBD1 (6 bases). CDR1 SGHTA and CDR2 FQGNSA come from the germline V gene. Deletions cut 7 bases from V and 3 bases from J, with 18 bases between. This CDR3 contains 15 residues. The chain's CDR3 is CASTEDSRTHYGYTF. The DNA of the CDR3 is TGTGCCAGCACCGAGGACAGTCGGACCCACTATGGCTACACCTTC.

The chain carries TRBV19 and TRBJ2-3; TRBD1 agrees at 8 bases. The CDR3 runs 17 residues. The V and J ends lost 3 bases and 0 bases, in that order; junction bases with no gene match: 8. CDR1 is LNHDA, CDR2 SQIVND, per germline (reference sequence). CDR3 residues: CASSMRTGPGSTDTQYF. CDR3 nucleotide sequence: TGTGCCAGTAGTATGAGGACAGGGCCTGGGAGCACAGATACGCAGTATTTT.

V gene TRBV5-1 combines with J gene TRBJ1-1, with D possibly being TRBD1 (5 bases). Per the germline V gene, CDR1 is SGHRS and CDR2 is YFSETQ. The CDR3 has 14 amino acids. Deletions cut 3 bases from V and 3 bases from J, with 12 bases between. The CDR3: CASSWDGGDTEAFF. As DNA, the CDR3 is TGCGCCAGCAGCTGGGACGGGGGGGACACTGAAGCTTTCTTT.

This chain links TRBV4-1 with TRBJ2-1, with 11 bases matching TRBD2. Germline-derived CDR1 and CDR2 are MGHRA and YSYEKL. Germline trimming cut 3 bases from V and 2 bases from J; bases unmatched to any gene: 9. CDR3 length equals 18 residues. The CDR3 coding sequence is TGCGCCAGCAGCCAGGGACTAGCGGCAAGAACTACCTACAATGAGCAGTTCTTC. It encodes CASSQGLAARTTYNEQFF.

In its sample, this clone was seen a few times. The gene calls are TRBV6-5 and TRBJ2-3; 8 bases line up with TRBD1. CDR1 is MNHEY and CDR2 is SVGAGI in the germline V gene. This CDR3 has 16 amino acids. V trimming: 0 bases; J trimming: 6 bases; junction bases outside the gene matches: 8. The CDR3 is CASSYSVAGGRDTQYF. The CDR3 DNA is TGTGCCAGCAGTTACTCGGTGGCAGGGGGCCGGGATACGCAGTATTTT.

The gene calls are TRBV9 and TRBJ2-1; weak D call: TRBD1 (5 bases). Germline V CDR1 and CDR2: SGDLS, YYNGEE. Trimming took 2 bases from V and 3 from J, leaving 18 bases between them. The CDR3 sequence is 17 residues long. The CDR3 protein is CASSVGGHTSLYNEQFF. CDR3 nucleotides: TGTGCCAGCAGCGTCGGCGGACATACCTCCCTCTACAATGAGCAGTTCTTC.

The gene calls are TRBV19 and TRBJ2-7; 9 bases are a match to TRBD1. This CDR3 has 16 residues. The germline gives CDR1 LNHDA, CDR2 SQIVND (reference sequence). V shed 5 bases, J shed 4 bases, and the junction held 12 bases outside the gene matches. CDR3 nucleotides: TGTGCCAGTAGTTTTAACCCGGGACAGGGACGGTACGAGCAGTACTTC. Protein sequence: CASSFNPGQGRYEQYF. Based on the CDR3 plus reference TRBV19 and TRBJ2-7, the full variable domain is DGGITQSPKYLFRKEGQNVTLSCEQNLNHDAMYWYRQDPGQGLRLIYYSQIVNDFQKGDIAEGYSVSREKKESFPLTVTSAQKNPTAFYLCASSFNPGQGRYEQYFGPGTRLTVT.

The CDR3 is CASSSSAGLNEKLFF. CDR3 bases: TGTGCCAGCAGTTCCTCGGCAGGGCTTAATGAAAAACTGTTTTTT. The V and J genes are TRBV6-5 and TRBJ1-4, with D perhaps TRBD1 (5 bases). CDR3 length equals 15 residues. Germline CDR1 is MNHEY and CDR2 is SVGAGI. V was shortened by 4 bases and J by 4 bases, with 13 bases between the two germline ends.

V is TRBV5-1 and J is TRBJ1-2; D is unclear. Trimming shortened V by 0 bases and J by 4 bases, and 16 bases separated the two germline ends. The CDR3 contains 16 residues. CDR1 and CDR2 (germline): SGHRS, YFSETQ. The CDR3, as DNA: TGCGCCAGCAGCTTGGATGGTCGACCGGAGACCTATGGCTACACCTTC. Its protein is CASSLDGRPETYGYTF.

V usage is TRBV5-4 and J usage is TRBJ1-6; 7 bases match TRBD1. The CDR3 is made up of 15 amino acids. CDR1 and CDR2 from the germline V gene are SGHNT and YYREEE (reference sequence). V lost 5 bases and J lost 6; bases outside the gene matches: 8. CDR3 nucleotides: TGTGCCAGCAGGCAAACAGGGGCTTTTAATTCACCCCTCCACTTT. Amino acid sequence: CASRQTGAFNSPLHF.

J is TRBJ2-1 and V is TRBV7-2, with 8 bases matching TRBD2. The CDR3 is 16 residues long. CDR1 and CDR2 from the germline V gene are SGHTA and FQGNSA. The V gene end was trimmed by 1 base and the J gene end by 7 bases; junction bases not matched to a gene: 9. For the CDR3, the DNA is TGTGCCAGCAGCTTAGACGCTGGGACTAGTAATAATGAGCAGTTCTTC. The encoded protein is CASSLDAGTSNNEQFF.

This chain joins TRBV14 and TRBJ1-4; D call uncertain. Germline V gene lookup returns CDR1 SGHDN and CDR2 FVKESK. This CDR3 comprises 17 residues. The germline V and J ends were trimmed by 2 bases and 4 bases, with 17 bases remaining between them. CDR3: CASSQYWSAGDNEKLFF. CDR3 nucleotide sequence: TGTGCCAGCAGCCAATATTGGTCGGCAGGTGATAATGAAAAACTGTTTTTT.

V gene TRBV7-9 combines with J gene TRBJ2-7, with D unclear. The CDR3 is 13 amino acids. V lost 10 bases, J lost 3 bases, and 16 bases lay in between. Germline V CDR1 and CDR2: SEHNR, FQNEAQ (reference sequence). The CDR3 region has the DNA TGTGCCATAAGCCCAACTAAAGACTACGAGCAGTACTTC. It specifies CAISPTKDYEQYF.